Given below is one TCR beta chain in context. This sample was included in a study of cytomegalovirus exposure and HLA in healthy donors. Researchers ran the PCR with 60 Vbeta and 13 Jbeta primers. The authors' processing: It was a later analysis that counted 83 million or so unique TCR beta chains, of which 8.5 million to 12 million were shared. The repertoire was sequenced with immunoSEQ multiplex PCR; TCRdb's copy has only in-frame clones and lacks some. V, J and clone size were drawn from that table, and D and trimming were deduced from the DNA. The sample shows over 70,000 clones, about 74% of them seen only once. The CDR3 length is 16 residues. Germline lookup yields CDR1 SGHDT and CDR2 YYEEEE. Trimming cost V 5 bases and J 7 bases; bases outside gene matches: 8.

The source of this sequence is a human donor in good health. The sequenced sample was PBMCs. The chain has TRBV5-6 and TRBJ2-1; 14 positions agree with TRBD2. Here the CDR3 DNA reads TGTGCCAGCAGTCGACTAGCGGGAGGGCCGGGGAATGAGCAGTTCTTC. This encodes CASSRLAGGPGNEQFF. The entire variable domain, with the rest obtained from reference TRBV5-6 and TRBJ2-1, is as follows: DAGVTQSPTHLIKTRGQQVTLRCSPKSGHDTVSWYQQALGQGPQFIFQYYEEEERQRGNFPDRFSGHQFPNYSSELNVNALLLGDSALYLCASSRLAGGPGNEQFFGPGTRLTVL.